This T cell receptor beta chain was captured in a study of shared clonotypes between healthy human individuals. Study results and caveats: Relative to their counterparts shared across all four donors, non-shared clonotypes exhibited diminished generation probabilities. Sharing across four donors was highest in naive CD4 (roughly 5%) and lowest in memory CD8 (around 0.4%). Estimated richness values were generally larger in naive subsets than in memory subsets.

On this clone itself: The antigen is undetermined.

This CDR3 spans 15 amino acids. V was pared by 4 bases and J by 4 bases, with 16 bases between. CDR1 and CDR2 from the germline V gene are MGHRA and YSYEKL. The naive CD8 population came from CD45RO-negative cells selected for CCR7, without terminally differentiated effector memory CD45RA+ cells. Using 200 ng DNA, around 30,000 T cell genomes, the sorted-subset replicate PCRs were run. Produced via immunoSEQ multiplex PCR; TCRdb's table is partial and in-frame only. In the table there are 1.5 million to 2.5 million clones, about 95% of which are singletons. This clonotype originated in a man aged 18 to 30 in good health. The source material was naive CD8+ T cells sorted from blood. The chain links TRBV4-1 to TRBJ1-1; tentatively, D is TRBD1 (6 bases). The DNA for the CDR3 is TGCGCCAGCAGCCTCCGGGGAGGGGGAGGCACTGAAGCTTTCTTT. Its translation: CASSLRGGGGTEAFF.